This T cell receptor (beta chain) originates from a study of T-cell memory formation after mild COVID-19. As concerns this clonotype: No antigen is known for it.

TCRalpha and TCRbeta libraries used 5'RACE with constant-segment primers and UMIs. TCRdb fed the 5' RACE reads into MiXCR, producing one record per CDR3 protein. The sample carries a few hundred thousand distinct CDR3 sequences, nearly 25% recorded once. Study-level points and caveats: Confirmation was lacking for SARS-CoV-2 specificity of second-wave clones that peaked on day 37. Pre-infection memory carried some responding clones, suggesting that cross-reactive memory joined. From day 15 to 85, contracting clones were balanced between CD4 and CD8, whereas later expanders leaned toward CD4+.

This receptor was identified in an adult woman who had mild COVID-19 (a few samples of this study predate the infection). Cell type and time point are not known. Sequencing used PBMCs or a T cell subset sorted from them (not recorded which).

CDR3 sequence reads: CASSLSPREGGTQYF. Here the CDR3 DNA reads TGCGCCAGCAGCTTGTCCCCCAGGGAAGGGGGGACCCAGTACTTC. V usage is TRBV5-1 and J usage is TRBJ2-5, with D possibly matching TRBD1 (6 bases). CDR1 SGHRS and CDR2 YFSETQ come from the germline V gene. CDR3 length: 15 residues. Trimming removed 1 base from V and 7 bases from J, with 17 bases in between.